The 12 T cell receptor beta chains listed next were all sequenced from one sample in a study of PD-L1 blockade in urothelial cancer. Time point: peripheral blood 6 weeks after treatment start. The assay was immunoSEQ multiplex PCR, and TCRdb's table has in-frame clones only and misses some. The table has more than 60,000 clones, about nine tenths seen once; the top ten hold about 11%. The sequenced sample was PBMCs, obtained around atezolizumab (anti-PD-L1) treatment. These receptors all stem from a man aged 55 to 70 with urothelial cancer.

This sequence joins TRBV29-1 and TRBJ2-5, with 7 bases fitting TRBD1. CDR3 length: 13 amino acids. The germline gives CDR1 SQVTM, CDR2 ANQGSEA. The J segment lost 4 bases and the V segment lost 1 base, leaving 3 bases of the junction unmatched. Written as DNA, the CDR3 is TGCAGCGTTGAAGTGGCAGGGGGAGAGACCCAGTACTTC. It encodes CSVEVAGGETQYF. Drawing the rest from reference TRBV29-1 and TRBJ2-5, the complete variable domain is SAVISQKPSRDICQRGTSLTIQCQVDSQVTMMFWYRQQPGQSLTLIATANQGSEATYESGFVIDKFPISRPNLTFSTLTVSNMSPEDSSIYLCSVEVAGGETQYFGPGTRLLVL.

The chain uses TRBV9 and TRBJ2-7; 15 bases are a match to TRBD2. The CDR3 runs to 15 residues. Germline V gene sequence: CDR1 SGDLS, CDR2 YYNGEE. Germline trimming cut 0 bases from V and 6 bases from J; bases unmatched to any gene: 1. The CDR3 DNA follows: TGTGCCAGCAGCGTAGGGGGACTAGCGGGGGGCGAGCAGTACTTC. This codes for CASSVGGLAGGEQYF.

In nucleotides, the CDR3 is TGTGCCAGCAGCTCCACGACAGTCTATGGCTACACCTTC. Translated: CASSSTTVYGYTF. The chain is built from TRBV2 and TRBJ1-2; tentative D call: TRBD1 (5 bases). The CDR3 has 13 amino acids. CDR1 SNHLY and CDR2 FYNNEI come from the germline V gene. The germline V and J ends were trimmed by 6 bases and 4 bases, with 12 bases remaining between them.

The genes are TRBV14 and TRBJ1-5; weak D call: TRBD1 (5 bases). Germline loops: CDR1 SGHDN, CDR2 FVKESK. The CDR3 is 14 residues long. Between the trimmed V and J ends, which lost 1 base and 4 bases, there was a span of 8 bases. The CDR3 DNA reads as TGTGCCAGCAGCCAAGGGGGGGGGAATCAGCCCCAGCATTTT. It is translated as CASSQGGGNQPQHF.

This clone has only one observation. The V and J genes are TRBV18 and TRBJ1-2; D unclear. CDR1 and CDR2 from the germline V gene are KGHSH and LQKENI. The CDR3 has 16 amino acids. The ends were cut back, 6 bases at V and 4 bases at J, with 21 bases in the middle. This CDR3 is CASSRTGEPNRYGYTF. The DNA of the CDR3 is TGTGCCAGCTCGCGAACCGGGGAACCCAACCGCTATGGCTACACCTTC. Together with reference TRBV18 and TRBJ1-2, the CDR3 gives the full variable domain: NAGVMQNPRHLVRRRGQEARLRCSPMKGHSHVYWYRQLPEEGLKFMVYLQKENIIDESGMPKERFSAEFPKEGPSILRIQQVVRGDSAAYFCASSRTGEPNRYGYTFGSGTRLTVV.

This clone was detected only a few times. This sequence joins TRBV13 and TRBJ2-3, with 7 bases matching TRBD2. The length of the CDR3 is 18 residues. Germline lookup yields CDR1 PRHDT and CDR2 FYEKMQ (reference sequence). After removal of 2 bases from V and 5 bases from J, the junction contained 16 bases not matched to a gene. The CDR3 is CASSLPPRSGVWGDTQYF. As DNA, the CDR3 is TGTGCCAGCAGCTTACCCCCTCGGAGCGGGGTATGGGGAGATACGCAGTATTTT.

V usage is TRBV7-8 and J usage is TRBJ2-1; 10 positions agree with TRBD2. V shed 5 bases and J 0 bases; nucleotides not matched to a gene: 7. This CDR3 is 17 amino acids long. The V gene's germline CDR1 is SGHVS and CDR2 FQNEAQ. CDR3 sequence: CASSRRTSGVSYNEQFF. The CDR3 coding sequence is TGTGCCAGCAGCCGTAGGACTAGCGGAGTCTCCTACAATGAGCAGTTCTTC. The variable domain in full, completed from reference TRBV7-8 and TRBJ2-1, reads GAGVSQSPRYKVAKRGQDVALRCDPISGHVSLFWYQQALGQGPEFLTYFQNEAQLDKSGLPSDRFFAERPEGSVSTLKIQRTQQEDSAVYLCASSRRTSGVSYNEQFFGPGTRLTVL.

The chain carries TRBV6-1 and TRBJ2-7; 9 bases match TRBD1. The trim removed 0 bases at V and 5 bases at J, leaving 5 bases unmatched. CDR1 is MNHNS, CDR2 SASEGT, per germline. The CDR3 contains 15 residues. CDR3 nucleotide sequence: TGTGCCAGCAGTGAAGCGAGGACAGGGGATAACGAGCAGTACTTC. Encoded protein: CASSEARTGDNEQYF.

This clone has only a few counts. V gene TRBV27 combines with J gene TRBJ2-4; 8 bases agree with TRBD2. The CDR3 spans 20 residues. The V segment lost 7 bases and the J segment 0 bases; nucleotides outside the gene matches: 20. CDR1 and CDR2 (germline): MNHEY, SMNVEV (reference sequence). Here the CDR3 DNA reads TGTGCCAGCATCCCATCGGGGCGGGAGGCCCTCTTTAAAGCCAAAAACATTCAGTACTTC. It codes for CASIPSGREALFKAKNIQYF.

The chain joins TRBV7-9 to TRBJ1-3; no firm D call. CDR1 SEHNR and CDR2 FQNEAQ come from the germline V gene (reference sequence). Between the trimmed V and J ends, which lost 5 bases and 2 bases, there was a span of 13 bases. This CDR3 contains 15 residues. The CDR3 is CASSLWQRTGNTIYF. In nucleotides, the CDR3 is TGTGCCAGCAGCCTTTGGCAGCGGACTGGAAACACCATATATTTT.

The chain joins TRBV19 to TRBJ2-3; 8 bases are a match to TRBD2. This CDR3 spans 16 amino acids. The J segment lost 0 bases and the V segment lost 4 bases, leaving 6 bases of the junction unmatched. Per germline, CDR1 LNHDA and CDR2 SQIVND (reference sequence). The CDR3 bases are TGTGCCAGTAGTAACGAGCGGGGGCTTAGCACAGATACGCAGTATTTT. This gives the protein CASSNERGLSTDTQYF.

This clone was seen a single time. V gene TRBV5-4 combines with J gene TRBJ2-7; D remains unclear. Germline lookup yields CDR1 SGHNT and CDR2 YYREEE (reference sequence). V dropped 0 bases and J dropped 4 bases, with 8 bases sitting between them. The CDR3 consists of 13 residues. In DNA, the CDR3 is TGTGCCAGCAGCTTGGTGGCCGGGTACGAGCAGTACTTC. Translated: CASSLVAGYEQYF.